Below, 23 T cell receptor beta chains from the same sample are listed, as sequenced in a study of shared clonotypes between healthy human individuals (dated by TCRdb to about 2020). The library was produced with the immunoSEQ multiplex PCR assay. TCRdb's version of the immuneACCESS table is confined to in-frame rearrangements and falls short of the full clone set. An unresolved V gene accounts for under half of the shortfall where checked; the remainder is of unknown origin. This sample holds 1.5 million to 2.5 million clones; about 95% were observed only once. Roughly 1.2% of the sample rests with the top ten. CD8 naive samples consisted of CD45RO-negative cells that were positively selected for CCR7, yielding a CD45RA+CCR7+ population without TemRA cells. Sequenced material: naive CD8+ T cells sorted from blood. In the paper's terms, the cell subset or site label means: CD45RA+CCR7+. Receptor source: a man between 18 and 29 years old in good health.

The J gene is TRBJ2-2, the V gene TRBV6-5, with D unclear. Trimming removed 0 bases from V and 8 bases from J, with 7 bases in between. Germline V gene data show CDR1 as MNHEY and CDR2 as SVGAGI. This CDR3 is built from 13 residues. The CDR3 nucleotides read TGTGCCAGCAGTTACTCCGTGGAAGGGGAGCTGTTTTTT. It codes for CASSYSVEGELFF.

The chain recombines TRBV7-9 with TRBJ2-5; unclear D gene. The V end was cut by 4 bases, the J end by 7 bases, with 19 bases between. This CDR3 has 15 amino acids. The germline gives CDR1 SEHNR, CDR2 FQNEAQ (reference sequence). The CDR3 DNA reads TGTGCCAGCAGCTCCCCTATATGGGCCGCACGGACCCAGTACTTC. Protein: CASSSPIWAARTQYF.

In DNA, the CDR3 is TGTGCCAGCAGACAGGGGGGCACTGAAGCTTTCTTT. This sequence encodes CASRQGGTEAFF. The chain uses TRBV6-5 and TRBJ1-1; 8 bases line up with TRBD1. The V segment lost 6 bases and the J segment 4 bases; nucleotides outside the gene matches: 1. Germline V gene sequence: CDR1 MNHEY, CDR2 SVGAGI. The CDR3 is made up of 12 amino acids.

As regards this clone: Other DNA sequences in the sample encode the same CDR3. This chain connects TRBV6-5 to TRBJ1-5, with 9 bases identical to TRBD1. Germline CDR1 is MNHEY and CDR2 is SVGAGI. V lost 5 bases and J lost 5; bases outside the gene matches: 4. The CDR3 consists of 14 residues. CDR3 protein: CASSLRQGDQPQHF. CDR3 DNA: TGTGCCAGCAGTCTCCGACAGGGGGATCAGCCCCAGCATTTT.

V is TRBV7-9 and J is TRBJ2-5; 9 bases fit TRBD2. Trimming at V came to 4 bases and at J to 2 bases, leaving 8 bases not matched to a gene. CDR1 is SEHNR, CDR2 FQNEAQ, per germline (reference sequence). The CDR3 spans 16 residues. The CDR3 loop is CASSSLPAGGQETQYF. As DNA, the CDR3 is TGTGCCAGCAGCTCCCTCCCAGCGGGGGGACAAGAGACCCAGTACTTC.

This chain links TRBV5-5 with TRBJ1-3; no definite D call. Per germline, CDR1 SGHKS and CDR2 YYEKEE (reference sequence). This CDR3 has 15 residues. V lost 5 bases to trimming and J lost 4 bases, with 16 bases between them. In DNA, the CDR3 is TGTGCCAGCAGTTTTCAGGAAGGCTTCGGAAACACCATATATTTT. It translates to CASSFQEGFGNTIYF.

J is TRBJ2-1 and V is TRBV7-9; 8 bases match TRBD2. The length of the CDR3 is 15 residues. V trimming: 5 bases; J trimming: 6 bases; junction bases outside the gene matches: 9. The germline gives CDR1 SEHNR, CDR2 FQNEAQ (reference sequence). CDR3 nucleotide sequence: TGTGCCAGCAGCACGCCCGGGACTAGTCCCAATGAGCAGTTCTTC. Translated: CASSTPGTSPNEQFF. The complete variable domain, with remaining parts taken from reference TRBV7-9 and TRBJ2-1, reads DTGVSQNPRHKITKRGQNVTFRCDPISEHNRLYWYRQTLGQGPEFLTYFQNEAQLEKSRLLSDRFSAERPKGSFSTLEIQRTEQGDSAMYLCASSTPGTSPNEQFFGPGTRLTVL.

On this clone: Other DNA sequences in this sample translate to the same CDR3. This chain uses TRBV30 with TRBJ2-1, with D hard to call. Germline assignment: CDR1 GTSNPN and CDR2 SVGIG (reference sequence). The CDR3 contains 10 residues. V dropped 0 bases and J dropped 7 bases, with 1 base sitting between them. CDR3 sequence: CAWSVNEQFF. DNA of the CDR3: TGTGCCTGGAGTGTTAATGAGCAGTTCTTC.

The V call is TRBV2, the J call TRBJ2-3; TRBD1 matches at 8 bases. This CDR3 has 15 residues. CDR1 SNHLY and CDR2 FYNNEI come from the germline V gene. Germline trimming cut 4 bases from V and 5 bases from J; bases unmatched to any gene: 8. CDR3 residues: CASSVFAGGQDTQYF. In DNA, the CDR3 is TGTGCCAGCAGTGTCTTTGCAGGGGGCCAAGATACGCAGTATTTT.

The gene calls are TRBV19 and TRBJ1-4; weak D call: TRBD1 (5 bases). The CDR3 has 18 amino acids. CDR1 is LNHDA, CDR2 SQIVND, per germline (reference sequence). Trimming left V 3 bases short and J 0 bases short, with 17 bases between. In DNA, the CDR3 is TGTGCCAGTAGTATCGGTTTCCGGGGGGGATCAACTAATGAAAAACTGTTTTTT. It yields the protein CASSIGFRGGSTNEKLFF.

V and J are TRBV2 and TRBJ2-6; a possible D gene is TRBD1 (5 bases). Per germline, CDR1 SNHLY and CDR2 FYNNEI. Trimming removed 7 bases at V and 0 bases at J, with 13 bases between. This CDR3 contains 16 residues. CDR3 protein: CASTSPGSSGANVLTF. CDR3 nucleotides: TGTGCCAGCACCAGCCCAGGGTCCTCTGGGGCCAACGTCCTGACTTTC.

The chain uses TRBV10-3 and TRBJ2-7; D tentatively reads TRBD1 or TRBD2 (6 bases each). The V gene lost 8 bases and the J gene lost 4 bases, with 18 bases spanning the gap. Germline CDR1 ENHRY, CDR2 SYGVKD. This CDR3 is 14 amino acids long. The CDR3 DNA reads TGTGCCATCGCGGATTCCGGGGGCAGTTACGAGCAGTACTTC. Amino acid sequence: CAIADSGGSYEQYF.

This clone was seen once. Germline and junction disagree at one end, which may indicate a read error. The chain links TRBV7-9 to TRBJ2-7; TRBD1 aligns across 10 bases. This CDR3 spans 15 amino acids. Looked up from germline, CDR1 is SEHNR and CDR2 is FQNEAQ (reference sequence). Here the CDR3 reads CASSSTGGYAPEPVF. The DNA of the CDR3 is TGTGCCAGCAGCTCGACAGGGGGCTATGCGCCTGAACCTGTCTTC.

This chain connects TRBV7-2 to TRBJ2-7; D gene ambiguous. CDR3 length: 14 amino acids. Trimming left V 5 bases short and J 0 bases short, with 11 bases between. The germline V gene has CDR1 SGHTA and CDR2 FQGNSA. The chain's CDR3 is CASSHRGSSYEQYF. The CDR3 nucleotides are TGTGCCAGCAGCCATCGCGGAAGCTCCTACGAGCAGTACTTC. Combining the CDR3 with reference TRBV7-2 and TRBJ2-7 gives the whole variable domain GAGVSQSPSNKVTEKGKDVELRCDPISGHTALYWYRQSLGQGLEFLIYFQGNSAPDKSGLPSDRFSAERTGGSVSTLTIQRTQQEDSAVYLCASSHRGSSYEQYFGPGTRLTVT.

This clone was picked up one time. The same CDR3 also results from other DNA sequences found in this sample. The rearrangement links TRBV6-5 to TRBJ2-7; perhaps TRBD2 as D (6 bases). Germline lookup yields CDR1 MNHEY and CDR2 SVGAGI. V shed 2 bases and J shed 2 bases, with 10 bases lying between them. This CDR3 is 14 amino acids long. The DNA of the CDR3 is TGTGCCAGCAGTTACACGGGGGAAGCCTACGAGCAGTACTTC. The encoded protein is CASSYTGEAYEQYF.

The rearrangement links TRBV29-1 to TRBJ2-3; perhaps TRBD1 as D (6 bases). The CDR3 contains 16 residues. Trimming took 1 base from V and 2 from J, leaving 16 bases between them. Germline lookup yields CDR1 SQVTM and CDR2 ANQGSEA. In nucleotides, the CDR3 is TGCAGCGTTGAAGGTTTTGAGTGGGACAACACAGATACGCAGTATTTT. The encoded protein is CSVEGFEWDNTDTQYF.

This clone was counted once. This chain joins TRBV18 and TRBJ2-3, with TRBD2 matching 8 bases. V lost 0 bases, J lost 7 bases, and 9 bases stayed unmatched. CDR3 size: 16 residues. In germline, CDR1 is KGHSH, CDR2 LQKENI. CDR3: CASSPPFEREWNTQYF. CDR3 DNA: TGTGCCAGCTCACCACCTTTTGAGCGGGAGTGGAATACGCAGTATTTT.

The chain couples TRBV28 to TRBJ2-4, with 7 bases identical to TRBD2. Germline V gives CDR1 MDHEN, CDR2 SYDVKM. The CDR3 contains 13 residues. V lost 8 bases to trimming and J lost 3 bases; unmatched junction nucleotides: 4. CDR3 nucleotides: TGTGCCAGCGGTCTAGCGGACAAAAACATTCAGTACTTC. Translating gives CASGLADKNIQYF.

Note on this clone: Other DNA variants within this sample encode the same CDR3. V is TRBV28 and J is TRBJ2-7; TRBD1 aligns across 7 bases. V lost 4 bases, J lost 0 bases, and 3 bases stayed unmatched. CDR1 MDHEN and CDR2 SYDVKM come from the germline V gene. This CDR3 has 14 residues. CDR3 amino acids: CASSSTGSSYEQYF. The CDR3 nucleotides are TGTGCCAGCAGTTCGACAGGGAGCTCCTACGAGCAGTACTTC.

The V and J genes are TRBV28 and TRBJ2-2; 9 bases fit TRBD1. Germline loops: CDR1 MDHEN, CDR2 SYDVKM. After removal of 10 bases from V and 3 bases from J, the junction contained 6 bases not matched to a gene. The CDR3 runs 14 residues. The chain's CDR3 is CAILDRGDTGELFF. The CDR3 nucleotides read TGTGCCATCTTAGACAGGGGGGACACCGGGGAGCTGTTTTTT.

The gene calls are TRBV7-8 and TRBJ2-2; TRBD2 agrees at 10 bases. The CDR3 contains 18 residues. J gave up 4 bases and V 7 bases, and 15 bases lay outside the gene matches. The germline V gene has CDR1 SGHVS and CDR2 FQNEAQ. For the CDR3, the DNA is TGTGCCAGCACCATTAGTGCGAGGGGGACTAGCGTCACCGGGGAGCTGTTTTTT. Translated: CASTISARGTSVTGELFF.

The chain has TRBV6-6 and TRBJ2-7; 10 nucleotides align to TRBD2. CDR3 length: 15 residues. Germline CDR1 MNHNY, CDR2 SVGAGI (reference sequence). Trimming took 2 bases from V and 0 from J; bases not matched to a gene: 1. In DNA, the CDR3 is TGTGCCAGCAGTTACGCTAGCGGGGGCTCCTACGAGCAGTACTTC. Encoded protein: CASSYASGGSYEQYF.

The J gene is TRBJ2-1, the V gene TRBV7-9, with 8 bases lining up with TRBD1. CDR3 size: 13 residues. The germline gives CDR1 SEHNR, CDR2 FQNEAQ (reference sequence). In DNA form, the CDR3 reads TGTGGATCCCAGGGGGCGTTCGGCAATGAGCAGTTCTTC. As protein: CGSQGAFGNEQFF.